The 27 T cell receptor beta chains presented below share a single source sample, sequenced in a study of Ad26.COV2.S vaccination and SARS-CoV-2 variants. Clones were read by immunoSEQ multiplex PCR, and TCRdb kept only the in-frame ones, dropping some. Among more than 400,000 clones, about nine tenths were seen once, and the ten largest hold about 4.4%. Sample treatment: some 19 received Ad26.COV2.S at low or high dose, single or two shots; about 5 received placebo; per-sample allocation not given. Samples were taken on day 63 after the first vaccine or placebo injection. Source: peripheral blood, taken in a trial of Ad26.COV2.S vaccine versus placebo. Source of these receptors: a person aged 18-60 years who received the Ad26.COV2.S COVID-19 vaccine or a placebo.

V is TRBV24-1 and J is TRBJ2-5; D is undetermined. The CDR3 runs 15 residues. Trimming pared 5 bases from V and 0 bases from J, leaving 12 bases between. Germline values: CDR1 KGHDR, CDR2 SFDVKD. The CDR3 coding sequence is TGTGCCACCAGTGGAATAGGCGGCAACCAAGAGACCCAGTACTTC. It is translated as CATSGIGGNQETQYF.

In regard to this clone: The identical CDR3 is also encoded by other nucleotide sequences in the sample. The DNA of the CDR3 is TGTGCCAGCAGTTTAGGGCTAGCGGGAGTAAATGAGCAGTTCTTC. Protein sequence: CASSLGLAGVNEQFF. J is TRBJ2-1 and V is TRBV27, with TRBD2 identical over 10 bases. There are 15 residues in the CDR3. The J segment lost 7 bases and the V segment lost 2 bases, leaving 5 bases of the junction unmatched. CDR1 and CDR2 from the germline V gene are MNHEY and SMNVEV (reference sequence).

The chain employs TRBV4-1 and TRBJ1-6; a weak D match, TRBD1 (5 bases). Germline V gene sequence: CDR1 MGHRA, CDR2 YSYEKL. V lost 3 bases to trimming and J lost 0 bases, with 18 bases between them. This CDR3 is built from 19 residues. CDR3 amino acids: CASSQDINSRFSYNSPLHF. CDR3 coding DNA: TGCGCCAGCAGCCAGGACATTAATTCGAGGTTCTCCTATAATTCACCCCTCCACTTT.

The chain employs TRBV18 and TRBJ2-7; 7 bases are a match to TRBD1. V lost 4 bases, J lost 6 bases, and 6 bases stayed unmatched. CDR1 is KGHSH and CDR2 is LQKENI in the germline V gene. CDR3 length: 13 residues. The CDR3 loop reads CASSRDRSGEQYF. For the CDR3, the DNA is TGTGCCAGCTCACGGGACAGATCTGGCGAGCAGTACTTC. The variable domain in full, with the rest retrieved from reference TRBV18 and TRBJ2-7, is NAGVMQNPRHLVRRRGQEARLRCSPMKGHSHVYWYRQLPEEGLKFMVYLQKENIIDESGMPKERFSAEFPKEGPSILRIQQVVRGDSAAYFCASSRDRSGEQYFGPGTRLTVT.

The gene calls are TRBV29-1 and TRBJ2-7; possibly TRBD2 for D (6 bases). The germline gives CDR1 SQVTM, CDR2 ANQGSEA. Trimming left V 3 bases short and J 4 bases short, with 16 bases between. CDR3 length equals 14 residues. As DNA, the CDR3 is TGCAGCGTTGAGACCCTGGAGGGGAAATACGAGCAGTACTTC. Protein: CSVETLEGKYEQYF.

This clone has just a few counts. As DNA, the CDR3 is TGTGCCAGCTCTCCTAAGAGCGGATCGGGACAGGGTTCTTTCGAGCAGTACTTC. Its protein product is CASSPKSGSGQGSFEQYF. This chain joins TRBV18 and TRBJ2-7; TRBD1 matches at 9 bases. V gave up 6 bases and J gave up 6 bases; unmatched junction bases: 21. Germline V gene sequence: CDR1 KGHSH, CDR2 LQKENI. This CDR3 is 18 amino acids long.

This clone was observed once. This chain joins TRBV7-2 and TRBJ2-5; tentatively, D is TRBD1 or TRBD2 (6 bases each). V was pared by 5 bases and J by 2 bases, with 12 bases between. Germline CDR1 and CDR2: SGHTA and FQGNSA. This CDR3 region has 14 residues. CDR3 residues: CASSRRGIQETQYF. CDR3 nucleotides: TGTGCCAGCAGCCGGAGGGGGATACAAGAGACCCAGTACTTC.

The chain couples TRBV3-1 (or the pseudogene TRBV3-2) to TRBJ1-2; no reliable D call. The CDR3 length is 12 residues. Germline V gene sequence: CDR1 LGHDT, CDR2 YNNKEL (reference sequence). Trimming pared 0 bases from V and 8 bases from J, leaving 7 bases between. The CDR3 sequence is CASSQDLRGYTF. CDR3 coding DNA: TGTGCCAGCAGCCAAGATCTACGAGGCTACACCTTC.

This clone occurred a few times. This sequence joins TRBV19 and TRBJ1-5, with D possibly TRBD1 on 5 matching bases. This CDR3 has 15 residues. Trimming took off 4 bases at V and 8 bases at J, with 18 bases between the two ends. CDR1 is LNHDA, CDR2 SQIVND, per germline (reference sequence). The CDR3 sequence is CASSSRRQPMEPQHF. As DNA, the CDR3 is TGTGCCAGTAGTAGCCGCCGACAGCCCATGGAGCCCCAGCATTTT.

V and J are TRBV9 and TRBJ2-3; D is possibly TRBD1 (5 bases). V lost 2 bases and J lost 4, with 11 bases in between. The CDR3 is 14 amino acids. Germline assignment: CDR1 SGDLS and CDR2 YYNGEE. DNA of the CDR3: TGTGCCAGCAGCGTGCAGTGGGGCTCAGATACGCAGTATTTT. Its protein product is CASSVQWGSDTQYF.

The V call is TRBV4-2, the J call TRBJ1-2, with unresolved D. CDR1 is LGHNA, CDR2 YNFKEQ, per germline. Trimming cost V 4 bases and J 5 bases, with 11 bases left between them. This CDR3 spans 13 amino acids. CDR3 in DNA: TGTGCCAGCAGCCTGGGAGAGGAGTATGGCTACACCTTC. It codes for CASSLGEEYGYTF.

This clone came up once. The gene calls are TRBV7-2 and TRBJ1-2; D unresolved. Trimming left V 5 bases short and J 4 bases short, with 8 bases between. Looked up from germline, CDR1 is SGHTA and CDR2 is FQGNSA. CDR3 length: 12 residues. The CDR3 nucleotides are TGTGCCAGCAGCCGAGCGAGCTATGGCTACACCTTC. Its protein is CASSRASYGYTF. The whole variable domain, filled in from reference TRBV7-2 and TRBJ1-2, reads GAGVSQSPSNKVTEKGKDVELRCDPISGHTALYWYRQSLGQGLEFLIYFQGNSAPDKSGLPSDRFSAERTGGSVSTLTIQRTQQEDSAVYLCASSRASYGYTFGSGTRLTVV.

The chain has TRBV9 and TRBJ2-7; 10 nucleotides agree with TRBD1. The germline gives CDR1 SGDLS, CDR2 YYNGEE. CDR3 length equals 15 residues. Germline trimming cut 2 bases from V and 9 bases from J; bases unmatched to any gene: 11. The CDR3 reads CASSVSGQGDMGQYF. The CDR3 DNA reads TGTGCCAGCAGCGTGAGCGGACAGGGGGACATGGGGCAGTACTTC.

CDR3 sequence: CASSPRTDGHGELFF. DNA of the CDR3: TGCGCCAGCAGCCCAAGGACAGACGGGCACGGGGAGCTGTTTTTT. V gene TRBV4-1 combines with J gene TRBJ2-2; TRBD1 is a possible D gene (6 bases). Deletions cut 4 bases from V and 7 bases from J, with 16 bases between. The CDR3 is 15 amino acids. Germline CDR1 and CDR2: MGHRA and YSYEKL.

The V gene is TRBV10-3, the J gene TRBJ2-2; 8 bases are shared with TRBD1. CDR1 and CDR2 (germline): ENHRY, SYGVKD. The CDR3 runs to 15 residues. The junction had 3 bases not matched to a gene; V was cut back by 0 bases and J by 6 bases. This CDR3 is CAISESTGASGELFF. The CDR3, as DNA: TGTGCCATCAGTGAGTCGACAGGGGCGTCCGGGGAGCTGTTTTTT.

The V and J genes are TRBV4-2 and TRBJ1-2; D unclear. The V gene lost 0 bases and the J gene lost 2 bases, with 13 bases spanning the gap. This CDR3 spans 16 amino acids. CDR1 is LGHNA, CDR2 YNFKEQ, per germline. The CDR3 coding sequence is TGTGCCAGCAGCCAAGATTATCCGATGCCGAACTATGGCTACACCTTC. Its translation is CASSQDYPMPNYGYTF.

This sequence joins TRBV6-5 and TRBJ2-7; possible D gene TRBD1, 6 bases. V dropped 0 bases and J dropped 6 bases, with 15 bases sitting between them. Looked up from germline, CDR1 is MNHEY and CDR2 is SVGAGI. The CDR3 sequence is 15 residues long. The CDR3 protein is CASSYSSRGEGEQYF. The CDR3 DNA reads as TGTGCCAGCAGTTACTCAAGCAGGGGAGAGGGCGAGCAGTACTTC.

This clone appeared once. V is TRBV5-1 and J is TRBJ2-7; D is uncertain. The CDR3 runs to 15 residues. Germline V gives CDR1 SGHRS, CDR2 YFSETQ. V was pared by 4 bases and J by 0 bases, with 14 bases between. CDR3 in DNA: TGCGCCAGCAGCCGCCGGACCGCGAGCTCCTACGAGCAGTACTTC. As protein: CASSRRTASSYEQYF. The full variable domain, rest sourced from reference TRBV5-1 and TRBJ2-7, is KAGVTQTPRYLIKTRGQQVTLSCSPISGHRSVSWYQQTPGQGLQFLFEYFSETQRNKGNFPGRFSGRQFSNSRSEMNVSTLELGDSALYLCASSRRTASSYEQYFGPGTRLTVT.

The CDR3 DNA reads as TGTGCCAGCAGCCTGGGGTGGGACCTCAGCACAGATACGCAGTATTTT. It yields the protein CASSLGWDLSTDTQYF. The V gene is TRBV14, the J gene TRBJ2-3; perhaps D is TRBD1 or TRBD2 (5 bases each). The CDR3 totals 16 residues. V gave up 4 bases and J gave up 0 bases, with 14 bases separating them. Per germline, CDR1 SGHDN and CDR2 FVKESK.

The V gene is TRBV7-2, the J gene TRBJ2-5; 8 nucleotides line up with TRBD1. With V trimmed by 5 bases and J by 2 bases, 7 bases remained unmatched. This CDR3 contains 15 residues. CDR1 is SGHTA, CDR2 FQGNSA, per germline. In nucleotides, the CDR3 is TGTGCCAGCAGCCCCGGACAGGGAAGGCAAGAGACCCAGTACTTC. Translated: CASSPGQGRQETQYF.

This clone was seen just once. This chain joins TRBV18 and TRBJ2-7; D is perhaps TRBD1 (6 bases). Germline CDR1 and CDR2: KGHSH and LQKENI. The CDR3 is 15 amino acids. V lost 1 base and J lost 2, with 12 bases in between. As DNA, the CDR3 is TGTGCCAGCTCACCACAACGGGACACCGCCTACGAGCAGTACTTC. Protein sequence: CASSPQRDTAYEQYF.

The chain recombines TRBV7-2 with TRBJ2-5; weak D call: TRBD1 (6 bases). The CDR3 runs 16 residues. CDR1 SGHTA and CDR2 FQGNSA come from the germline V gene. The germline V and J ends were trimmed by 2 bases and 5 bases, with 18 bases remaining between them. As DNA, the CDR3 is TGTGCCAGCAGCTTAAACATAAGGGGGACCGGGGAGACCCAGTACTTC. This translates into CASSLNIRGTGETQYF.

The chain links TRBV20-1 to TRBJ2-7, with 8 bases aligning to TRBD2. Germline lookup yields CDR1 DFQATT and CDR2 SNEGSKA (reference sequence). Trimming removed 3 bases from V and 7 bases from J; junction bases left unmatched: 20. This CDR3 contains 17 residues. CDR3 bases: TGCAGTGCTAGTTTACCCGACGGGAGGGCCCGCTTGAAGGAGCAGTACTTC. Its protein is CSASLPDGRARLKEQYF.

This clone was seen only a few times. This chain links TRBV1 with TRBJ2-1; the D call in the table, TRBD2, was not verified against the DNA. TRBV1 is flagged as a pseudogene. The CDR3 consists of 18 residues. CDR3 loop: CTSMALILAGVSYNEQFF. The CDR3 nucleotides are TGCACCAGCATGGCTCTGATTCTTGCGGGAGTATCCTACAATGAGCAGTTCTTC.

V and J are TRBV18 and TRBJ2-2; TRBD1 aligns across 7 bases. The CDR3 has 17 amino acids. Germline V lookup: CDR1 KGHSH, CDR2 LQKENI. V gave up 0 bases and J gave up 4 bases; unmatched junction bases: 8. CDR3 coding DNA: TGTGCCAGCTCACCACCACCGGGACAGACACTCACCGGGGAGCTGTTTTTT. Translation gives CASSPPPGQTLTGELFF.

CDR3 in DNA: TGTGCCAGCAGCGTAGGGGGCAGCTCCAATCAGCCCCAGCATTTT. Its translation is CASSVGGSSNQPQHF. The chain combines TRBV9 with TRBJ1-5, with D perhaps TRBD1 (5 bases). Trimming cost V 0 bases and J 3 bases, with 10 bases left between them. CDR1 SGDLS and CDR2 YYNGEE come from the germline V gene. The CDR3 is made up of 15 amino acids.

This chain joins TRBV2 and TRBJ1-2, with 8 positions matching TRBD1. V lost 6 bases, J lost 0 bases, and 9 bases stayed unmatched. Per the germline V gene, CDR1 is SNHLY and CDR2 is FYNNEI. This CDR3 has 16 residues. CDR3 DNA: TGTGCCAGCAGCGAGACAGGGGCGCTTACTAACTATGGCTACACCTTC. It codes for CASSETGALTNYGYTF. Complete variable domain (other parts from reference TRBV2 and TRBJ1-2): EPEVTQTPSHQVTQMGQEVILRCVPISNHLYFYWYRQILGQKVEFLVSFYNNEISEKSEIFDDQFSVERPDGSNFTLKIRSTKLEDSAMYFCASSETGALTNYGYTFGSGTRLTVV.